What follows is one T cell receptor (beta chain) and its context. What it recognizes is unknown. Using immunoSEQ multiplex PCR, the repertoire was profiled, and TCRdb retains in-frame clones only, with some absent. The sample records 13,000 to 15,000 clones, approximately 80% being singletons. J was trimmed by 8 bases and V by 5 bases; bases with no gene match: 11. Germline assignment: CDR1 MDHEN and CDR2 SYDVKM. The CDR3 is made up of 15 amino acids. The source of the sample is a study of immune cell composition in non-small cell lung cancer. Study results and caveats: Overall clonality, unlike maximal tumour-associated clone frequency, did not predict TIL reactivity. No significant correlation existed between pack-years smoked and tumour clonality.

The TCR sequence derives from a human donor with non-small cell lung cancer. The V gene is TRBV28, the J gene TRBJ2-1, with 8 bases lining up with TRBD2. Material for sequencing was lung tumor tissue. The CDR3 loop reads CASSIGASGSYEQFF. The CDR3 nucleotides are TGTGCCAGCAGTATCGGAGCCAGCGGGAGCTATGAGCAGTTCTTC.